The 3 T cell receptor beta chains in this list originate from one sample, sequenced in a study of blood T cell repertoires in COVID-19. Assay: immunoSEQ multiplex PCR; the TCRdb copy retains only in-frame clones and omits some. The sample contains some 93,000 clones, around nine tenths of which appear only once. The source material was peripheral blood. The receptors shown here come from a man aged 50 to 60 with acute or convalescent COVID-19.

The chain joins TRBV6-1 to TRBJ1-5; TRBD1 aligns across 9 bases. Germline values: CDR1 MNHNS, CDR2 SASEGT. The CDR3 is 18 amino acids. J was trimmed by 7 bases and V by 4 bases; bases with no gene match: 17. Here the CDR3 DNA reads TGTGCCAGCAGTGGTCCCTCCGTTACAGGGGGCTTCAACCAGCCCCAGCATTTT. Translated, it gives CASSGPSVTGGFNQPQHF.

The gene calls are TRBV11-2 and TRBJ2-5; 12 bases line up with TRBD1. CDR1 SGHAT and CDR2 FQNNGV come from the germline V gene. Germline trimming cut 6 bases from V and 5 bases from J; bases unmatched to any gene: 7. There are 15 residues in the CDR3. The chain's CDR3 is CASSQGQGAWETQYF. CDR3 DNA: TGTGCCAGCAGTCAGGGACAGGGGGCATGGGAGACCCAGTACTTC.

CDR3 loop: CASSPGTAYSPLHF. In DNA, the CDR3 is TGTGCCAGCAGCCCCGGGACAGCTTATTCACCCCTCCACTTT. The rearrangement uses TRBV5-6 and TRBJ1-6, with 7 bases identical to TRBD1. The CDR3 totals 14 residues. V trimming: 4 bases; J trimming: 8 bases; junction bases outside the gene matches: 6. Germline V gene data show CDR1 as SGHDT and CDR2 as YYEEEE.